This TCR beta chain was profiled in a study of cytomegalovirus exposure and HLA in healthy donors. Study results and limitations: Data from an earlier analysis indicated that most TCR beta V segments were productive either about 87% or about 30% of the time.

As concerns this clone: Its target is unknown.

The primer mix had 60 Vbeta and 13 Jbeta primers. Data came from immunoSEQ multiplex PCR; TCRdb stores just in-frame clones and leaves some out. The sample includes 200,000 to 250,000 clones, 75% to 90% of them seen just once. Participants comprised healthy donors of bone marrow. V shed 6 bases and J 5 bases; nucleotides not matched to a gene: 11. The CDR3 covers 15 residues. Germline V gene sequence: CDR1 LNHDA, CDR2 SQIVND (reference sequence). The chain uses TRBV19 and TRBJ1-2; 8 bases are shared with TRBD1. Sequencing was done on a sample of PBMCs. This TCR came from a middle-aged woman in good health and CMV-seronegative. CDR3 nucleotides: TGTGCCAGTAGCCTTACAGGGGGGATATCATATGGCTACACCTTC. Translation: CASSLTGGISYGYTF. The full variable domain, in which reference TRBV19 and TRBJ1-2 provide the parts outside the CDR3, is DGGITQSPKYLFRKEGQNVTLSCEQNLNHDAMYWYRQDPGQGLRLIYYSQIVNDFQKGDIAEGYSVSREKKESFPLTVTSAQKNPTAFYLCASSLTGGISYGYTFGSGTRLTVV.